The present T cell receptor beta chain was sequenced within a study of blood T cell repertoires in COVID-19 (dated by TCRdb to 2020 to 2022). Regarding the research as a whole: Samples from collaborators originated in the United States, Italy and Spain and spanned both the acute and convalescent phases of COVID-19. The material from the prospective study consisted of cDNA or gDNA derived from T cells, B-cell-depleted T cells, or PBMCs. The dataset comprised deeply sampled blood TCRbeta repertoires from subjects exposed to, actively infected with, or recovered from COVID-19. A freely available public database, intended as a resource for researchers studying the immune response to SARS-CoV-2, is where the repertoires were released. The samples were drawn from the first 160 participants of the ongoing ImmuneRACE study and from 1,254 subjects provided by 6 global collaborators. Sample metadata almost always included a de-identified subject ID, COVID-19 status, age in years and sex. Where available, HLA class I and class II types were obtained from metadata supplied by the sample provider rather than from assay-based typing.

About this clone itself: There is no known antigen for this receptor. Per-base qualities were not stored, and no clone one base away is much larger.

The collaborating institutions used their own protocols to collect whole blood in K2EDTA tubes. For TCRbeta analysis, collaborator samples were shipped as frozen whole blood, as isolated PBMCs, or as DNA extracted from either sample type. TCRbeta CDR3 regions were amplified from genomic DNA using the immunoSEQ Assay, a bias-controlled multiplex PCR. Concerning the study's data processing: The number of nucleated cells in each sample was estimated from the amplification of reference gene primers within the assay. To quantify the absolute abundance of each unique TCRbeta CDR3 rearrangement, sequence reads were collapsed and filtered. For each sample, productive Simpson clonality was calculated as the square root of Simpson's diversity index across productive rearrangements. TCRdb retrieved this table from immuneACCESS and kept in-frame rearrangements only. Not all clones are present; in checked studies, unresolved V genes account for under half, and no reason is known for the remainder. V, J and clone size reflect that table, while D and trimming were determined from the DNA. Recorded for this sample are over 130,000 clones; 80% to 90% of them occurred a single time. The top ten constitute around 3.5% of the sample.

The study at large found these results: The quantity of clinical and demographic metadata differed by source and by participant and was supplied without curation.

V loses 1 base, J loses 5 bases, and the germline ends lie 8 bases apart. Taken from cysteine to phenylalanine, the CDR3 has 14 residues. The DNA shown is the 42-base CDR3, in frame from base 1. In the germline V gene, CDR1 corresponds to SGHDN and CDR2 to FVKESK. This TCR came from a man between 65 and 80 years old with acute or convalescent COVID-19. The V gene is TRBV14 and the J gene is TRBJ2-2, with an unclear D gene assignment. Source material: peripheral blood. The bases read TGTGCCAGCAGCCAAGGAATAGTGACCGGGGAGCTGTTTTTT. Its protein reads: CASSQGIVTGELFF.